A selection of T cell receptor beta chains follows, all from one sample in a study of response to subunit inactivated influenza vaccine. TCRdb processed the RT-PCR reads anew with MiXCR; each CDR3 protein has one entry. The table has a few hundred thousand distinct CDR3 sequences, around 15% seen once. Material: PBMCs from blood, obtained 11 to 12 days after vaccination. These receptors all come from a man aged 45-60 years who received an inactivated influenza vaccine. CDR3s include the opening cysteine and the closing phenylalanine or tryptophan.

J | V | CDR3
TRBJ2-3 | TRBV11-2 | CASSLGVGVGQYF
TRBJ1-6 | TRBV6-1 | CASSEAESRHNSPLHF
TRBJ2-7 | TRBV7-2 | CASSLSGRTAGSYEQYF
TRBJ2-7 | TRBV28 | CASGGLATSYEQYF
TRBJ2-1 | TRBV28 | CASSLPTGYNEQFF
TRBJ2-5 | TRBV11-2 | CASSLVAGVNFAGTQYF
TRBJ2-3 | TRBV15 | CATSRVQQPDTQYF
TRBJ2-1 | TRBV6-1 | CASTSTSGIYNEQFF
TRBJ2-3 | TRBV10-3 | CAISEASTDTQYF
TRBJ2-3 | TRBV5-6 | CASSFSPTDTQYF
TRBJ1-6 | TRBV4-1 | CASSQLGGQRGSPLHF
TRBJ1-4 | TRBV6-5 | CASSYRRLNEKLFF
TRBJ2-7 | TRBV3-1 | CASSQTRRPSYEQYF
TRBJ2-1 | TRBV9 | CASSVALPNNEQFF
TRBJ1-1 | TRBV3-1 | CASSRDRGPAGTEAFF
TRBJ2-1 | TRBV27 | CASTLAGGLNEQFF
TRBJ2-2 | TRBV19 | CASDTGTLPPNTGELFF
TRBJ2-6 | TRBV5-1 | CASGPLGSGANVLTF
TRBJ2-2 | TRBV5-1 | CASSLGTWGSGELFF
TRBJ2-3 | TRBV7-2 | CASSSGRTTHTQYF
TRBJ2-6 | TRBV6-2/TRBV6-3 | CASSYSFGRSGANVLTF
TRBJ2-7 | TRBV7-8 | CASSATVMDEQYF
TRBJ2-1 | TRBV6-2/TRBV6-3 | CASSYSGTGWNEQFF
TRBJ2-1 | TRBV29-1 | CSVAGGGSYNEQFF
TRBJ2-3 | TRBV9 | CASSVGTGGDTQYF
TRBJ1-2 | TRBV20-1 | CSASEGGYGYTF
TRBJ1-1 | TRBV7-2 | CASSFGRGRGNTEAFF
TRBJ2-1 | TRBV12-3/TRBV12-4 | CASSWNPWNEQFF
TRBJ2-4 | TRBV12-3/TRBV12-4 | CASSSTGLVGKNIQYF
TRBJ2-1 | TRBV10-3 | CAIRRDRGLEQFF
TRBJ2-3 | TRBV7-9 | CATGAGGFTDTQYF
TRBJ2-1 | TRBV5-1 | CASSLLTGGADEQFF
TRBJ2-1 | TRBV4-2 | CASSQTGTGFNEQFF